This is a list of T cell receptor beta chains from one sample in a study of T cells in Graves' hyperthyroidism and ophthalmopathy. One entry per CDR3 protein results from TCRdb running MiXCR on the multiplex PCR reads. The table lists about 540,000 distinct CDR3 sequences, about 45% of them singletons. Sequenced: peripheral blood or thyroid tissue (not recorded which). Every receptor here comes from a woman between 18 and 29 years old with Graves' hyperthyroidism. Both conserved end residues are part of each CDR3. The order of the fields is clone size, V gene, D gene, J gene, CDR3 DNA, CDR3 protein. D genes are given only for firm matches. Rows may omit the clone size; those that give it use once, few, many or a size class.

clone_size: many; v_call: TRBV10-3; d_call: TRBD1; j_call: TRBJ1-6; cdr3_nt: TGTGCCATCAATCCGACAGGGCCGTATAATTCACCCCTCCACTTT; cdr3_aa: CAINPTGPYNSPLHF
clone_size: few; v_call: TRBV4-1; d_call: TRBD2; j_call: TRBJ2-7; cdr3_nt: TGCGCCAGCAGCCCGCCATCTAAGACTAGCGGGTATGCCTTC; cdr3_aa: CASSPPSKTSGYAF
clone_size: .; v_call: TRBV7-8; d_call: .; j_call: TRBJ2-5; cdr3_nt: TGTGCCAGCAGCTTAGGGGCAGGAAGGAGGTTGGAGACCCAGTACTTC; cdr3_aa: CASSLGAGRRLETQYF
clone_size: once; v_call: TRBV11-2; d_call: .; j_call: TRBJ2-2; cdr3_nt: TGTGCCAGCAGTGGGACCGGGGAGAACACCGGGGAGCTGTTTTTT; cdr3_aa: CASSGTGENTGELFF
clone_size: .; v_call: TRBV5-1; d_call: .; j_call: TRBJ2-7; cdr3_nt: TGCGCCAGCAGCCCCTCGGGAGTCAGTGGGGAGCAGTACTTC; cdr3_aa: CASSPSGVSGEQYF
clone_size: once; v_call: TRBV10-3; d_call: .; j_call: TRBJ1-1; cdr3_nt: TGTGCCATCAGCCGGGACCCGGGTTACACTGAAGCTTTCTTT; cdr3_aa: CAISRDPGYTEAFF
clone_size: .; v_call: TRBV4-2; d_call: .; j_call: TRBJ2-7; cdr3_nt: TGTGCCAGCAGCTTGCTCTATAGGACGGACGCGTTCTACGAGCAGTACTTC; cdr3_aa: CASSLLYRTDAFYEQYF
clone_size: .; v_call: TRBV2; d_call: TRBD1; j_call: TRBJ1-6; cdr3_nt: TGTGCCAGCAGTGGACAGGGGGCCGGTAATTCACCCCTCCACTTT; cdr3_aa: CASSGQGAGNSPLHF
clone_size: .; v_call: TRBV7-9; d_call: .; j_call: TRBJ2-3; cdr3_nt: TGTGCCAGCAGCCCCAGGCCGGATACGCAGTATTTT; cdr3_aa: CASSPRPDTQYF
clone_size: many; v_call: TRBV7-9; d_call: .; j_call: TRBJ2-5; cdr3_nt: TGTGCCAGCAGCCAAGAGCCCCAGGGAAAGACCCAGTACTTC; cdr3_aa: CASSQEPQGKTQYF
clone_size: .; v_call: TRBV6-4; d_call: TRBD1; j_call: TRBJ1-1; cdr3_nt: TGTGCCAGCAGGACAGGGAGGGCTGAAGCTTTCTTT; cdr3_aa: CASRTGRAEAFF
clone_size: few; v_call: TRBV7-3; d_call: TRBD1; j_call: TRBJ1-5; cdr3_nt: TGTGCCAGCAGCTCGAGAGGACAGGGAAAAAATCAGCCCCAGCATTTT; cdr3_aa: CASSSRGQGKNQPQHF
clone_size: .; v_call: TRBV15; d_call: .; j_call: TRBJ2-6; cdr3_nt: TGTGCCACCAAGTTCGGTGGGAGGTCTGGGGCCAACGTCCTGACTTTC; cdr3_aa: CATKFGGRSGANVLTF
clone_size: .; v_call: TRBV29-1; d_call: .; j_call: TRBJ2-6; cdr3_nt: TGCAGCGTTGAAGGTTTCTCTGAGGCCAACGTCCTGACTTTC; cdr3_aa: CSVEGFSEANVLTF
clone_size: many; v_call: TRBV7-9; d_call: TRBD1; j_call: TRBJ1-2; cdr3_nt: TGCGCCAGCAGTCGGGACAGGGATGGCTACACCTTC; cdr3_aa: CASSRDRDGYTF
clone_size: .; v_call: TRBV24-1; d_call: .; j_call: TRBJ1-5; cdr3_nt: TGTGCCAGCGGCCGGGAGCCCCAGCATTTT; cdr3_aa: CASGREPQHF
clone_size: .; v_call: TRBV19; d_call: TRBD1; j_call: TRBJ2-2; cdr3_nt: TGTGCCAGTACTTGGGACAGGGTAGGGACCGGGGAGCTGTTTTTT; cdr3_aa: CASTWDRVGTGELFF
clone_size: .; v_call: TRBV20-1; d_call: .; j_call: TRBJ2-7; cdr3_nt: TGCAGTGCTAGAGATGGGCGGGCGTACAAGCAGTACTTC; cdr3_aa: CSARDGRAYKQYF
clone_size: .; v_call: TRBV29-1; d_call: .; j_call: TRBJ1-1; cdr3_nt: TGCAGCGTTGAGTCCGACAGGATGAACACTGAAGCTTTCTTT; cdr3_aa: CSVESDRMNTEAFF
clone_size: many; v_call: TRBV7-6; d_call: TRBD2; j_call: TRBJ2-7; cdr3_nt: TGTGCCAGCAGCTTAGAGACTAGCTCTTACGAGCAGTACTTC; cdr3_aa: CASSLETSSYEQYF
clone_size: .; v_call: TRBV7-2; d_call: .; j_call: TRBJ2-3; cdr3_nt: TGTGCCAGCACCCCGGGGGACACAGATACGCAGTATTTT; cdr3_aa: CASTPGDTDTQYF
clone_size: many; v_call: TRBV7-2; d_call: .; j_call: TRBJ1-1; cdr3_nt: TGTGCCAGCAGCTTAGGTCCAGGGTCGACTTTCTTT; cdr3_aa: CASSLGPGSTFF
clone_size: .; v_call: TRBV7-9; d_call: TRBD2; j_call: TRBJ2-7; cdr3_nt: TGTGCCAGCAGCTTAGGCCTAGCGGGACTGAACTCCTACGAGCAGTACTTC; cdr3_aa: CASSLGLAGLNSYEQYF
clone_size: .; v_call: TRBV10-3; d_call: TRBD2; j_call: TRBJ2-7; cdr3_nt: TGTGCCATCAGTGCGGGGACTATAGGGTACGAGCAGTACTTC; cdr3_aa: CAISAGTIGYEQYF
clone_size: .; v_call: TRBV9; d_call: .; j_call: TRBJ1-2; cdr3_nt: TGTGCCAGCAGGGGGCAGGCGGACTATGGCTACACCTTC; cdr3_aa: CASRGQADYGYTF
clone_size: .; v_call: TRBV19; d_call: TRBD1; j_call: TRBJ2-5; cdr3_nt: TGTGCCAGTAGTGGGAGCAGGGGGTACGATCAAGAGACCCAGTACTTC; cdr3_aa: CASSGSRGYDQETQYF
clone_size: many; v_call: TRBV2; d_call: .; j_call: TRBJ1-3; cdr3_nt: TGTGCCAGCGGAGGAGAGGCAATGAACACCATATATTTT; cdr3_aa: CASGGEAMNTIYF
clone_size: .; v_call: TRBV7-9; d_call: .; j_call: TRBJ2-5; cdr3_nt: TGTGCCAGCAGCCAACTTCTCCAAGGGACCCAGTACTTC; cdr3_aa: CASSQLLQGTQYF
clone_size: few; v_call: TRBV29-1; d_call: TRBD1; j_call: TRBJ2-1; cdr3_nt: TGCAGTTATCAGGGGGAAAGTGAGCAGTTCTTC; cdr3_aa: CSYQGESEQFF
clone_size: .; v_call: TRBV25-1; d_call: TRBD2; j_call: TRBJ2-7; cdr3_nt: TGTGCCAGCAGTGACCTAGCGGGAGGGCGCGAGCAGTACTTC; cdr3_aa: CASSDLAGGREQYF
clone_size: many; v_call: TRBV19; d_call: .; j_call: TRBJ1-1; cdr3_nt: TGTGCCAGTAGTAGGGCGGAAGACACTGAAGCTTTCTTT; cdr3_aa: CASSRAEDTEAFF
clone_size: .; v_call: TRBV20-1; d_call: .; j_call: TRBJ1-2; cdr3_nt: TGCAGTGCTAGCCCTTTAGCTAACTATGGCTACACCTTC; cdr3_aa: CSASPLANYGYTF
clone_size: few; v_call: TRBV7-2; d_call: TRBD1; j_call: TRBJ1-2; cdr3_nt: TGTGCCAGCAGCTGGGACAGTCTCCCATTCTTC; cdr3_aa: CASSWDSLPFF
clone_size: few; v_call: TRBV14; d_call: TRBD1; j_call: TRBJ2-7; cdr3_nt: TGTGCCAGCAGCCAAGTCGCCGGGACAGGGGGCTACGAGCAGTACTTC; cdr3_aa: CASSQVAGTGGYEQYF
clone_size: many; v_call: TRBV29-1; d_call: .; j_call: TRBJ1-2; cdr3_nt: TGCAGCGTTGAGGGATATAACTATGGCTACACCTTC; cdr3_aa: CSVEGYNYGYTF
clone_size: .; v_call: TRBV10-3; d_call: .; j_call: TRBJ2-6; cdr3_nt: TGTGCCAGCAGTGAAGACTTCCCTGGGGCCAACGTCCTGACTTTC; cdr3_aa: CASSEDFPGANVLTF
clone_size: many; v_call: TRBV10-3; d_call: .; j_call: TRBJ1-5; cdr3_nt: TGTGCCATCAGCACAGTTAGCAATCAGCCCCAGCATTTT; cdr3_aa: CAISTVSNQPQHF
clone_size: .; v_call: TRBV25-1; d_call: .; j_call: TRBJ2-7; cdr3_nt: TGTGCCAGCCAAGGACATGGACAGCGCGAGCAGTACTTC; cdr3_aa: CASQGHGQREQYF
clone_size: .; v_call: TRBV10-3; d_call: TRBD1; j_call: TRBJ2-7; cdr3_nt: TGTGCCAGCAGCGTAGCCCCGGGACAGGGTTTTTACGAGCAGTACTTC; cdr3_aa: CASSVAPGQGFYEQYF
clone_size: .; v_call: TRBV7-2; d_call: TRBD2; j_call: TRBJ2-5; cdr3_nt: TGTGCCAGCAGTTACTTCCCGTACCAGACTAGCGGTCGAGAGACCCAGTACTTC; cdr3_aa: CASSYFPYQTSGRETQYF
clone_size: few; v_call: TRBV6-1; d_call: .; j_call: TRBJ1-1; cdr3_nt: TGTGCCAGCAGTGAGACAAGTGGCAGGGGAGCTTTCTTT; cdr3_aa: CASSETSGRGAFF
clone_size: .; v_call: TRBV7-9; d_call: .; j_call: TRBJ1-6; cdr3_nt: TGTGCCAGCAGCACTGGACAGTTGTTTAATTCACCCCTCCACTTT; cdr3_aa: CASSTGQLFNSPLHF
clone_size: .; v_call: TRBV14; d_call: .; j_call: TRBJ2-5; cdr3_nt: TGTGCCAGCAGCTCCTCCCCCCGAGGGCCGGCGGAGACCCAGTACTTC; cdr3_aa: CASSSSPRGPAETQYF
clone_size: many; v_call: TRBV7-8; d_call: .; j_call: TRBJ2-7; cdr3_nt: TGTGCCAGCAGCTTATACTCCGTCGAGCAGTACTTC; cdr3_aa: CASSLYSVEQYF
clone_size: .; v_call: TRBV7-2; d_call: .; j_call: TRBJ1-5; cdr3_nt: TGTGCCAGCAGCGCGGGGAGCCAGGGGAGCAATCAGCCCCAGCATTTT; cdr3_aa: CASSAGSQGSNQPQHF
clone_size: .; v_call: TRBV24-1; d_call: .; j_call: TRBJ2-7; cdr3_nt: TGTGCCCCCCGGACAGCCTCCTACGAGCAGTACTTC; cdr3_aa: CAPRTASYEQYF
clone_size: few; v_call: TRBV12-3/TRBV12-4; d_call: TRBD1; j_call: TRBJ1-6; cdr3_nt: TGTGCCAGCAGTTCATTACAGGGGAATTCACCCCTCCACTTT; cdr3_aa: CASSSLQGNSPLHF
clone_size: .; v_call: TRBV7-9; d_call: .; j_call: TRBJ1-5; cdr3_nt: TGTGCCAGCAGCTTAGGGGACGGGGGCAATCAGCCCCAGCATTTT; cdr3_aa: CASSLGDGGNQPQHF
clone_size: few; v_call: TRBV5-4; d_call: TRBD1; j_call: TRBJ1-2; cdr3_nt: TGTGCCAGCAGCTTGGCACTAGTGACAGGGACCTATGGCTACACCTTC; cdr3_aa: CASSLALVTGTYGYTF
clone_size: many; v_call: TRBV2; d_call: .; j_call: TRBJ1-4; cdr3_nt: TGTGCCAGCGGGGAAGAAGAAAAACTGTTTTTT; cdr3_aa: CASGEEEKLFF
clone_size: .; v_call: TRBV2; d_call: .; j_call: TRBJ1-5; cdr3_nt: TGTGCCAGCAGTGAAGTCCTTCGTGGGTCGCCTAGCAATCAGCCCCAGCATTTT; cdr3_aa: CASSEVLRGSPSNQPQHF
clone_size: .; v_call: TRBV6-1; d_call: .; j_call: TRBJ1-2; cdr3_nt: TGTGCCAGCAGTGAAGCCGCCGGGGCCCTCGTCTATGGCTACACCTTC; cdr3_aa: CASSEAAGALVYGYTF
clone_size: few; v_call: TRBV19; d_call: .; j_call: TRBJ2-7; cdr3_nt: TGTGCCAGCAGTTTAACAGGTCGTAGCTCCTACGAGCAGTACTTC; cdr3_aa: CASSLTGRSSYEQYF
clone_size: .; v_call: TRBV7-6; d_call: .; j_call: TRBJ1-5; cdr3_nt: TGTGCCAGCAGCTTAGCGGTTCAGGGCAATCAGCCCCAGCATTTT; cdr3_aa: CASSLAVQGNQPQHF
clone_size: many; v_call: TRBV2; d_call: .; j_call: TRBJ2-7; cdr3_nt: TGTGCCAGCAGTGGACAGCTTTACGAGCAGTACTTC; cdr3_aa: CASSGQLYEQYF
clone_size: .; v_call: TRBV10-3; d_call: .; j_call: TRBJ2-6; cdr3_nt: TGTGCCATCAGTGAGTCGTGGCAGAGGTTTTCTGGGGCCAACGTCCTGACTTTC; cdr3_aa: CAISESWQRFSGANVLTF
clone_size: .; v_call: TRBV15; d_call: .; j_call: TRBJ2-3; cdr3_nt: TGTGCCACCTGCAGGCGCGGAGGGGGGACAGATACGCAGTATTTT; cdr3_aa: CATCRRGGGTDTQYF